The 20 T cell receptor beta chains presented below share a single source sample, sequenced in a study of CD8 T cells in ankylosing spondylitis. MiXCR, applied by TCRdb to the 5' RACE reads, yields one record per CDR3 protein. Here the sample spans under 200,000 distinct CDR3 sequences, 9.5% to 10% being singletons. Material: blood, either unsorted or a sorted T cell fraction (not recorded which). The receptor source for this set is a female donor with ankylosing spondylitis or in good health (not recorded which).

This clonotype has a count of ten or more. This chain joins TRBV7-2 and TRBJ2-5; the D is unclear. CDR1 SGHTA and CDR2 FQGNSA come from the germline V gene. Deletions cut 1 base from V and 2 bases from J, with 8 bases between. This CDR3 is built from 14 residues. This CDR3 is CASSLGPTQETQYF. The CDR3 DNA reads TGTGCCAGCAGCTTAGGGCCGACGCAAGAGACCCAGTACTTC. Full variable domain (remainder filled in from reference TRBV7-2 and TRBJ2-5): GAGVSQSPSNKVTEKGKDVELRCDPISGHTALYWYRQSLGQGLEFLIYFQGNSAPDKSGLPSDRFSAERTGGSVSTLTIQRTQQEDSAVYLCASSLGPTQETQYFGPGTRLLVL.

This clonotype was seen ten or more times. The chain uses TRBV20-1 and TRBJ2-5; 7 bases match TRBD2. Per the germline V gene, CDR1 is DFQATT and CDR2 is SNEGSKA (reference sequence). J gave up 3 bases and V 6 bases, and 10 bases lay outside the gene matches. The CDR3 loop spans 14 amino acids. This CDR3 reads CSASGLDEEETQYF. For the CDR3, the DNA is TGCAGTGCAAGTGGACTAGACGAGGAAGAGACCCAGTACTTC.

CDR3 loop: CAWTPGNSNQPQHF. The CDR3 nucleotides are TGTGCCTGGACGCCAGGCAATAGCAATCAGCCCCAGCATTTT. The chain recombines TRBV30 with TRBJ1-5; D unclear. V was pared by 4 bases and J by 0 bases, with 10 bases between. Germline V lookup: CDR1 GTSNPN, CDR2 SVGIG (reference sequence). This CDR3 has 14 residues.

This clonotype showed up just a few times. The CDR3 sequence is CSASGPLRKTQYF. DNA for the CDR3: TGCAGTGCATCGGGCCCCCTTAGGAAGACCCAGTACTTC. The chain is built from TRBV20-1 and TRBJ2-5; no clear D gene. Per germline, CDR1 DFQATT and CDR2 SNEGSKA (reference sequence). With 6 bases removed from V and 6 bases from J, the gap between germline ends came to 17 bases. The CDR3 spans 13 residues.

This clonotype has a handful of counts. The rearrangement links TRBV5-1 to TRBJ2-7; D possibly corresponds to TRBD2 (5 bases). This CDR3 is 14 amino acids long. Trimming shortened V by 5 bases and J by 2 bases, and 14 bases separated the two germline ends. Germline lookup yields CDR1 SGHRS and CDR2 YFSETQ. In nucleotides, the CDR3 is TGCGCCAGCAGTTGGAGCTCCGGGGCCTACGAGCAGTACTTC. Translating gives CASSWSSGAYEQYF.

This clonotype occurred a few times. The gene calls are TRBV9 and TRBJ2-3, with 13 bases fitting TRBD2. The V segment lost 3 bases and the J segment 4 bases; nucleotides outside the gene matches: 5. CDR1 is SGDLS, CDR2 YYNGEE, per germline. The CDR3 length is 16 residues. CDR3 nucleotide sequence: TGTGCCAGCAGCGCCACTAGCGGGAGGGCCGCAGATACGCAGTATTTT. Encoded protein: CASSATSGRAADTQYF.

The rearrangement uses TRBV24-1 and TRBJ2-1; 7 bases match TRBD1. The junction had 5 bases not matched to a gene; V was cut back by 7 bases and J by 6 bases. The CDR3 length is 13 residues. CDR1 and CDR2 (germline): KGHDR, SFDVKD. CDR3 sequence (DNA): TGTGCCACCAGCTTGGGACAGAGCAATGAGCAGTTCTTC. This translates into CATSLGQSNEQFF.

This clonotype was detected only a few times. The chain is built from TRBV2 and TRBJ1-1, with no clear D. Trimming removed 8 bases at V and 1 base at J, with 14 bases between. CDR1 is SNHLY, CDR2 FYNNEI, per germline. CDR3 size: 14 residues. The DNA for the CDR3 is TGTGCCAGCCAAACGAGGCTTAAGAACACTGAAGCTTTCTTT. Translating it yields CASQTRLKNTEAFF.

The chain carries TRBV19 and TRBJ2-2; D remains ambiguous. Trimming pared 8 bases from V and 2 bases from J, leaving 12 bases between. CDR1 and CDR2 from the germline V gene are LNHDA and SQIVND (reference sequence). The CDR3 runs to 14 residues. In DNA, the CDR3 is TGTGCCAGTTATGGTTTCGCAAACACCGGGGAGCTGTTTTTT. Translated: CASYGFANTGELFF.

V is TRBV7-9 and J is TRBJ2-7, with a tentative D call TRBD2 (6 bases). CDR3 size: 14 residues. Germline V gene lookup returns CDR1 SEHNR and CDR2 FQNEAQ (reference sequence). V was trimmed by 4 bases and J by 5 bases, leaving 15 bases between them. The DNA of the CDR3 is TGTGCCAGCAGCTGGCGGGACCCCAGGGACGAGCAGTACTTC. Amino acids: CASSWRDPRDEQYF.

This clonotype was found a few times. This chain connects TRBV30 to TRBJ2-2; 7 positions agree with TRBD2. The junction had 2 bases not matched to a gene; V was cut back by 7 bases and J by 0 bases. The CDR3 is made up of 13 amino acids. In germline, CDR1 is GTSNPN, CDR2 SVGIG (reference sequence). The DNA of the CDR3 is TGTGCCTTTGGACTAGCGAACACCGGGGAGCTGTTTTTT. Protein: CAFGLANTGELFF.

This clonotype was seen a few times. CDR3 sequence: CASRDRDSSYEQYF. For the CDR3, the DNA is TGTGCCAGCAGGGACCGGGACAGCTCTTACGAGCAGTACTTC. This chain uses TRBV28 with TRBJ2-7; 7 nucleotides match TRBD1. The J segment lost 4 bases and the V segment lost 6 bases, leaving 9 bases of the junction unmatched. Germline CDR1 MDHEN, CDR2 SYDVKM. The CDR3 consists of 14 residues.

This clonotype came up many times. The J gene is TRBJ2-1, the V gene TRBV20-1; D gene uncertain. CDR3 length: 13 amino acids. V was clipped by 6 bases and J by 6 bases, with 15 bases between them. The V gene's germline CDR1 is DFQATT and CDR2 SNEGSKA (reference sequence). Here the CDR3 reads CSARLLGGNEQFF. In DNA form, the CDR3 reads TGCAGTGCACGGCTCCTAGGCGGCAATGAGCAGTTCTTC.

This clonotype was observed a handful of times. CDR3 protein: CASSLVTSGRYNEQFF. The CDR3 coding sequence is TGTGCCAGCAGCTTAGTTACTAGCGGGAGATACAATGAGCAGTTCTTC. The J gene is TRBJ2-1, the V gene TRBV7-8; 11 nucleotides line up with TRBD2. Germline V gene lookup returns CDR1 SGHVS and CDR2 FQNEAQ. This CDR3 is 16 amino acids long. V shed 1 base and J 4 bases; nucleotides not matched to a gene: 3.

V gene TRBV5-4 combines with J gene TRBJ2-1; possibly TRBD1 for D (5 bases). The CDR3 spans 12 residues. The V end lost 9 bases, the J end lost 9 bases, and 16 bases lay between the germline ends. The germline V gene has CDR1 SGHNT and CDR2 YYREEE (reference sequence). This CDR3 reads CATQGVLGEQFF. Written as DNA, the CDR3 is TGTGCCACCCAAGGGGTTCTGGGTGAGCAGTTCTTC.

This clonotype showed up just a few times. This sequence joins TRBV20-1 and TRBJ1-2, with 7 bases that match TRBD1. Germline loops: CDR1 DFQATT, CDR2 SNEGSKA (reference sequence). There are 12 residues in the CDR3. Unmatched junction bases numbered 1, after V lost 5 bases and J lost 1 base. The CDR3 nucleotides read TGCAGTGCTTGGGACAGTAACTATGGCTACACCTTC. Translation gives CSAWDSNYGYTF.

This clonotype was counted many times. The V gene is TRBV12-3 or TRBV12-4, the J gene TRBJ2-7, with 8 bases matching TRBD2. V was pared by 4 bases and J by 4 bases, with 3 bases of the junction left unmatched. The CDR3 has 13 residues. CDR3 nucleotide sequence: TGTGCCAGCAGTTCGGGAGGGGGATACGAGCAGTACTTC. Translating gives CASSSGGGYEQYF.

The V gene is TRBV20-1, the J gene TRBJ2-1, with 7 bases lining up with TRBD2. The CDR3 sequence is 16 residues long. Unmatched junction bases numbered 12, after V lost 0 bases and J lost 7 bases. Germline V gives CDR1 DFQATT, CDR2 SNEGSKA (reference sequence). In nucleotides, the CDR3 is TGCAGTGCTAGAGATTATAGTGGGAGGCGGGGGAATGAGCAGTTCTTC. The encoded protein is CSARDYSGRRGNEQFF.

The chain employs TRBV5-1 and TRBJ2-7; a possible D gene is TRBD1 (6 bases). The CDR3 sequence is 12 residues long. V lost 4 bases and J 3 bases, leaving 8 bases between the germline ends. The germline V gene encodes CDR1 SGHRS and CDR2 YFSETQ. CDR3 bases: TGCGCCAGCAGCGAGGGGGTCTACGAGCAGTACTTC. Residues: CASSEGVYEQYF.

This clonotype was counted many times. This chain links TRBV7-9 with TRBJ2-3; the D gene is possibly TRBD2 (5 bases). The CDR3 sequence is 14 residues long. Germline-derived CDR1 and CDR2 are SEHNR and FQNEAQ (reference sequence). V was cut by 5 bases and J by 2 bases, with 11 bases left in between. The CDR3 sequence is CASSAGISTDTQYF. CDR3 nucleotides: TGTGCCAGCAGCGCCGGGATCTCCACAGATACGCAGTATTTT. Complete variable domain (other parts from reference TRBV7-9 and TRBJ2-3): DTGVSQNPRHKITKRGQNVTFRCDPISEHNRLYWYRQTLGQGPEFLTYFQNEAQLEKSRLLSDRFSAERPKGSFSTLEIQRTEQGDSAMYLCASSAGISTDTQYFGPGTRLTVL.